The 13 T cell receptor beta chains reported below all come from one sample, sequenced in a study of identical twins. TCRdb processed the 5' RACE reads anew with MiXCR; each CDR3 protein has one entry. The profile covers nearly 650,000 distinct CDR3 sequences, with around 7.4% appearing a single time and roughly 1.5% taken by the ten largest. These sequences were also reported in another study, on yellow fever vaccine responses in identical twins.

Sample: PBMCs. These receptors were collected from a woman in her late teens or twenties in good health.

This clonotype came up a few times. CDR3 sequence reads: CSARRETRANTEAFF. The CDR3 coding sequence is TGCAGTGCTAGAAGGGAAACCAGGGCGAACACTGAAGCTTTCTTT. This chain joins TRBV20-1 and TRBJ1-1, with D maybe TRBD1 (5 bases). V dropped 2 bases and J dropped 1 base, with 14 bases sitting between them. Per the germline V gene, CDR1 is DFQATT and CDR2 is SNEGSKA (reference sequence). CDR3 length: 15 residues.

This clonotype occurred many times. This chain uses TRBV10-3 with TRBJ2-2; D might be TRBD1 (6 bases). Germline CDR1 and CDR2: ENHRY and SYGVKD. The CDR3 loop spans 16 amino acids. Trimming stripped 0 bases from V and 2 bases from J, with 10 bases between. In DNA form, the CDR3 reads TGTGCCATCAGTGAGTCGGCAGGGGCCAACACCGGGGAGCTGTTTTTT. This sequence encodes CAISESAGANTGELFF.

At least ten counts were recorded for this clonotype. The chain combines TRBV29-1 with TRBJ2-1; 7 positions agree with TRBD2. Trimming cost V 6 bases and J 6 bases; bases outside gene matches: 14. This CDR3 region has 15 residues. Looked up from germline, CDR1 is SQVTM and CDR2 is ANQGSEA. The CDR3 here is CSVAPRLAERNEQFF. As DNA, the CDR3 is TGCAGCGTGGCCCCTAGGCTAGCGGAACGCAATGAGCAGTTCTTC.

This clonotype has more than one count but fewer than ten. The chain couples TRBV29-1 to TRBJ1-1; 9 bases are a match to TRBD1. V shed 8 bases and J 0 bases; nucleotides not matched to a gene: 7. The CDR3 sequence is 14 residues long. In germline, CDR1 is SQVTM, CDR2 ANQGSEA. CDR3 sequence: CSIRTGGVNTEAFF. DNA for the CDR3: TGCAGCATCCGAACAGGGGGCGTGAACACTGAAGCTTTCTTT.

This clonotype was counted a few times. The rearrangement uses TRBV28 and TRBJ2-3, with TRBD1 as a possible D gene (5 bases). This CDR3 has 14 amino acids. Trimming removed 2 bases at V and 4 bases at J, with 10 bases between. CDR1 and CDR2 from the germline V gene are MDHEN and SYDVKM. CDR3: CASSLDSFADTQYF. The CDR3, as DNA: TGTGCCAGCAGTTTAGACAGTTTCGCAGATACGCAGTATTTT.

This sequence joins TRBV15 and TRBJ2-7, with a weak D call TRBD2 (6 bases). V was pared by 4 bases and J by 5 bases, with 12 bases between. The CDR3 sequence is 13 residues long. The V gene's germline CDR1 is LNHNV and CDR2 YYDKDF (reference sequence). CDR3 bases: TGTGCCACCAGCACTCGTCGGGGGAACGAGCAGTACGTC. Amino acid sequence: CATSTRRGNEQYV.

This clonotype was seen at least ten times. This sequence joins TRBV5-1 and TRBJ1-1; D not certain. Germline V gene lookup returns CDR1 SGHRS and CDR2 YFSETQ. The V end lost 3 bases, the J end lost 1 base, and 13 bases lay between the germline ends. The CDR3 is made up of 15 amino acids. In nucleotides, the CDR3 is TGCGCCAGCAGCTCGACGCCAGATCCGAACACTGAAGCTTTCTTT. Amino acid sequence: CASSSTPDPNTEAFF.

The V gene is TRBV20-1, the J gene TRBJ2-3; 8 bases agree with TRBD2. Germline V gene lookup returns CDR1 DFQATT and CDR2 SNEGSKA (reference sequence). This CDR3 has 15 amino acids. Trimming at V came to 1 base and at J to 3 bases, leaving 6 bases not matched to a gene. The CDR3 coding sequence is TGCAGTGCTAGAGGTCGGGGGGGGGCGACAGATACGCAGTATTTT. It codes for CSARGRGGATDTQYF.

CDR3 bases: TGTGCCATCACGATGGCGGGAGGGATGAATGAGCAGTTCTTC. This translates into CAITMAGGMNEQFF. V is TRBV10-3 and J is TRBJ2-1, with TRBD2 matching over 9 bases. Unmatched junction bases numbered 8, after V lost 7 bases and J lost 7 bases. This CDR3 has 14 amino acids. CDR1 ENHRY and CDR2 SYGVKD come from the germline V gene.

The chain links TRBV6-4 to TRBJ1-5, with 11 bases matching TRBD1. The CDR3 runs 16 residues. V was clipped by 6 bases and J by 2 bases; unmatched bases: 6. Germline CDR1 reads MRHNA; CDR2 reads SNTAGT. CDR3 nucleotides: TGTGCCAGCAGGAGGACAGGGGGCTTAGGCAATCAGCCCCAGCATTTT. It encodes CASRRTGGLGNQPQHF.

V gene TRBV7-9 combines with J gene TRBJ1-4; TRBD1 matches at 11 bases. The germline CDR1 and CDR2 sequences are SEHNR and FQNEAQ (reference sequence). Losses at the gene ends were 0 bases for V and 8 bases for J; bases not matched to a gene: 2. The CDR3 is 15 amino acids. The CDR3 bases are TGTGCCAGCAGCTTAGCGGGACAGGGGGACGAAAAACTGTTTTTT. This translates into CASSLAGQGDEKLFF.

This clonotype turned up a few times. V is TRBV29-1 and J is TRBJ2-1, with TRBD2 identical over 7 bases. Trimming removed 3 bases from V and 2 bases from J; junction bases left unmatched: 4. Germline values: CDR1 SQVTM, CDR2 ANQGSEA. The CDR3 runs 14 residues. DNA of the CDR3: TGCAGCGTTGAGGGAGGGTGGCCCTACAATGAGCAGTTCTTC. Encoded protein: CSVEGGWPYNEQFF.

The V call is TRBV27, the J call TRBJ2-5; 7 bases are shared with TRBD2. The germline V gene encodes CDR1 MNHEY and CDR2 SMNVEV (reference sequence). The V gene end was trimmed by 3 bases and the J gene end by 4 bases; junction bases not matched to a gene: 8. This CDR3 has 15 residues. For the CDR3, the DNA is TGTGCCAGCAGTTTTCGGGGGAGGGCTGGAGAGACCCAGTACTTC. This sequence encodes CASSFRGRAGETQYF.